This is a list of T cell receptor beta chains from one sample in a study of control samples from healthy donors and cancer patients. Generated by immunoSEQ multiplex PCR, the TCRdb table keeps only in-frame clones and is missing some. Here the sample spans over 120,000 clones, more than 90% being singletons. Material for sequencing was blood. Receptors originate from a man younger than 40 in good health. CDR3s include the opening cysteine and the closing phenylalanine or tryptophan. The D gene is left open where the match is weak. Only part of the rows carry a size: once, few, many, or a class if the clone is expanded.

>TRBJ2-7|.|once|TRBV6-1
TGTGCCAGCAGTGAAAGGGATGGGGCAGGGCCGTACGAGCAGTACTTC
CASSERDGAGPYEQYF
>TRBJ2-1|.|.|TRBV10-3
TGTGCCATCAGTGAAGGAGTTGGTAGCTACAATGAGCAGTTCTTC
CAISEGVGSYNEQFF
>TRBJ2-2|TRBD2|.|TRBV9
TGTGCCAGCAGCCCCAGCGGGGGCCAGAACACCGGGGAGCTGTTTTTT
CASSPSGGQNTGELFF
>TRBJ2-5|TRBD1|.|TRBV27
TGTGCCAGCAGTTTTACAGGGGAACAAGAGACCCAGTACTTC
CASSFTGEQETQYF
>TRBJ2-2|TRBD2|.|TRBV11-2
TGTGCCAGCAGCTACCCGACGGGCGGGGGGGTCGGAGGCGGGGAGCTGTTTTTT
CASSYPTGGGVGGGELFF
>TRBJ2-5|.|.|TRBV29-1
TGCAGCGTTGCACAGCTCCAAGAGACCCAGTACTTC
CSVAQLQETQYF
>TRBJ1-2|.|.|TRBV27
TGTGCCAGCAGTTCAAGTCGTGCAAGGAAAGGTCGGCAGGGTTGGATGGATGGCTTCTATGGCTACACCTTC
CASSSSRARKGRQGWMDGFYGYTF
>TRBJ1-5|.|.|TRBV27
TGTGCCAGCAGTCAAGGGGGAGGGGGGCAGCCCCAGCATTTT
CASSQGGGGQPQHF
>TRBJ2-7|TRBD2|.|TRBV5-4
TGTGCCAGCAGCTTCAGACTAGCCACACTTCCTGACGAGCAGTACTTC
CASSFRLATLPDEQYF
>TRBJ2-3|TRBD1|.|TRBV3-1/TRBV3-2
TGTGCCAGCAGCCAAGAGCTGGACAGGGGGCCCGCAGATACGCAGTATTTT
CASSQELDRGPADTQYF
>TRBJ2-1|.|.|TRBV28
TGTGCCAGCAGTTTGCCCCCCCGACAGGTCTACAATGAGCAGTTCTTC
CASSLPPRQVYNEQFF
>TRBJ2-1|.|.|TRBV2
TGTGCCAGCAGAGTCCAGCTCAATGAGCAGTTCTTC
CASRVQLNEQFF
>TRBJ1-2|TRBD1|.|TRBV10-2
TGCGCCAGCAGTGAGAACTGGGGACAGGATGGCTACACCTTC
CASSENWGQDGYTF
>TRBJ2-1|.|.|TRBV13
TGTGCCAGCAGCTTAGGGTCCAGACTCAATGAGCAGTTCTTC
CASSLGSRLNEQFF
>TRBJ1-5|.|.|TRBV28
TGTGCCAGCAGCCAATATACCGGACAGTTCAATCAGCCCCAGCATTTT
CASSQYTGQFNQPQHF
>TRBJ2-3|.|.|TRBV6-5
TGTGCCAGCAGTTTAATTAGGACAGATACGCAGTATTTT
CASSLIRTDTQYF
>TRBJ1-1|TRBD1|.|TRBV7-9
TGTGCCAGCAGGGAAGGACAGGCTGAGAACACTGAAGCTTTCTTT
CASREGQAENTEAFF
>TRBJ1-6|TRBD1|.|TRBV7-9
TGTGCCAGCAGCTCCCGACAGGGAGGAAATTCACCCCTCCACTTT
CASSSRQGGNSPLHF
>TRBJ2-7|TRBD2|.|TRBV18
TGTGCCAGCTCACCAAATCGAGCGGGGGCCCCGGAGGAGCAGTACTTC
CASSPNRAGAPEEQYF
>TRBJ1-6|.|.|TRBV27
TGTGCCAGCAGAAGCTTTTTGAGGTCACCCCTCCACTTT
CASRSFLRSPLHF
>TRBJ1-1|.|.|TRBV23-1
TGCGCCAGCTTTCACAAGGACACTGAAGCTTTCTTT
CASFHKDTEAFF
>TRBJ1-2|.|.|TRBV9
TGTGCCAGCAGCGTAGAAGGGGGGAACTATGGCTACACCTTC
CASSVEGGNYGYTF
>TRBJ2-1|TRBD2|.|TRBV10-3
TGTGCCATCAGTGAATCGCAGCGGGGGGACTCCTACAATGAGCAGTTCTTC
CAISESQRGDSYNEQFF
>TRBJ2-3|TRBD2|.|TRBV7-9
TGTGCCAGCAGTCCCGCGGGGGGAGCAGATACGCAGTATTTT
CASSPAGGADTQYF
>TRBJ2-7|.|.|TRBV30
TGTGCCTGGAGTCCCGGGGGGCCAAACGAGCAGTACTTC
CAWSPGGPNEQYF
>TRBJ2-3|.|.|TRBV7-7
TGTGCCAGCAGCTTGGTCGGGGGCCTCCAGTATTTT
CASSLVGGLQYF
>TRBJ2-7|.|once|TRBV18
TGTGCCAGCTCACCACCGGAGGATACCTACGAGCAGTACTTC
CASSPPEDTYEQYF
>TRBJ2-1|TRBD2|.|TRBV28
TGTGCCAGCAGCCGGTTAGCGGGGGCGTACAATGAGCAGTTCTTC
CASSRLAGAYNEQFF
>TRBJ1-6|.|once|TRBV6-5
TGTGCCAGCAGTTACTCGATTAGGGCAGGGAATTCACCCCTCCACTTT
CASSYSIRAGNSPLHF
>TRBJ1-5|.|.|TRBV9
TGTGCCAGCAGCCCGATGCCAGGGAGTAATCAGCCCCAGCATTTT
CASSPMPGSNQPQHF
>TRBJ2-1|TRBD1|.|TRBV2
TGTGCCAGCAGAACGGACCTCACAGGGGATGAGCAGTTCTTC
CASRTDLTGDEQFF
>TRBJ1-1|.|.|TRBV7-9
TGTGCCAGCAGCTTAGTAGGGACAACTGAAGCTTTCTTT
CASSLVGTTEAFF
>TRBJ2-3|TRBD2|.|TRBV28
TGTGCCATCCTCGGTCTAGCGGGGGGGCATACGCAGTATTTT
CAILGLAGGHTQYF
>TRBJ1-2|.|.|TRBV5-1
TGCGCCAGCAGCTTGGACCCAGGCCTTGGCTACACCTTC
CASSLDPGLGYTF
>TRBJ2-5|TRBD1|.|TRBV7-9
TGTGCCAGCAGCTCAACAGGGGGCCAAGAGACCCAGTACTTC
CASSSTGGQETQYF
>TRBJ2-7|.|.|TRBV19
TGTGCCAGTAGCAGCATGGACGAGCAGTACTTC
CASSSMDEQYF
>TRBJ1-6|.|.|TRBV25-1
TGTGCCAGCAGTGAACTACCGTTGGATTCACCCCTCCACTTT
CASSELPLDSPLHF
>TRBJ1-1|TRBD1|.|TRBV6-5
TGTGCCAGCAGACCGGGACAGGGGAACACTGAAGCTTTCTTT
CASRPGQGNTEAFF
>TRBJ2-1|.|.|TRBV12-3/TRBV12-4
TGTGCCAGCACGTTAAGTTCTGGCGATGAGCAGTTCTTC
CASTLSSGDEQFF
>TRBJ2-1|.|.|TRBV5-4
TGTGCCAGCAGCTTTGGTACCCTGCACAATGAGCAGTTCTTC
CASSFGTLHNEQFF
>TRBJ1-1|.|.|TRBV7-3
TGTGCCAGCAGCCTCTCCCCGGGGTATGAAGCTTTCTTT
CASSLSPGYEAFF
>TRBJ2-1|.|.|TRBV5-6
TGTGCCAGCAGCTTGTTTGCTAGTGTTCGGAATGAGCAGTTCTTC
CASSLFASVRNEQFF
>TRBJ2-1|.|.|TRBV29-1
TGCAGCGTTGAATTGGGGAGGCAGTTCTTC
CSVELGRQFF
>TRBJ2-7|TRBD1|few|TRBV2
TGTGCCAGCAGAATCGGTGGGACAGCCTACGAGCAGTACTTC
CASRIGGTAYEQYF
>TRBJ1-2|TRBD1|.|TRBV6-5
TGTGCCAGCAGTTATTTGGCAGGGGGGCTCTATGGCTACACCTTC
CASSYLAGGLYGYTF
>TRBJ1-5|.|.|TRBV7-2
TGTGCCAGCAGCTTGGGGCGTGGGTTTCAGCCCCAGCATTTT
CASSLGRGFQPQHF
>TRBJ2-7|.|.|TRBV9
TGTGCCAGCAGCGTGGGCGTTTCCTACGAGCAGTACTTC
CASSVGVSYEQYF
>TRBJ2-2|TRBD2|.|TRBV5-6
TGTGCCAGCAGCCCCAGCGGGGGGTCCGGGGAGCTGTTTTTT
CASSPSGGSGELFF
>TRBJ2-2|TRBD2|.|TRBV28
TGTGCCAGCAATCTAGCGGGGAGCGCCGGGGAGCTGTTTTTT
CASNLAGSAGELFF
>TRBJ1-2|.|.|TRBV10-1
TGCGCCAGCAGTGCAGGGTATATTCCGTATGGCTACACCTTC
CASSAGYIPYGYTF
>TRBJ2-2|.|.|TRBV19
TGTGCCAGTAGTATGTCGCTCTTCACCGGGGAGCTGTTTTTT
CASSMSLFTGELFF
>TRBJ2-1|TRBD1|.|TRBV7-3
TGTGCCAGCAGCCTGGGGACAGGGCCTAATGAGCAGTTCTTC
CASSLGTGPNEQFF
>TRBJ2-7|.|.|TRBV7-2
TGTGCCAGCAGCCTTCGGTCCGGGCTAACCTACGAGCAGTACTTC
CASSLRSGLTYEQYF